These 11 T cell receptor beta chains share one sample of origin, sequenced in a study of CD8 T cells in ankylosing spondylitis (TCRdb year 2017). Library preparation used 5' RACE. The run used an Illumina HiSeq 2500. TCRdb reprocessed the public reads (quality trimming at Q25 with fastp, clone calling with MiXCR) and kept in-frame beta chains. Rows are unified per CDR3 protein, each entry keeping the most common DNA and genes. This sample comprises about 310,000 distinct CDR3 sequences, 20% of them detected only once. Roughly 3.6% of the sample belongs to the ten largest clones. Source material: blood, either unsorted or a sorted T cell fraction (not recorded which). These receptors were obtained from a female donor with ankylosing spondylitis or in good health (not recorded which).

V usage is TRBV7-2 and J usage is TRBJ2-7, with D perhaps TRBD1 (6 bases). From germline, CDR1 is SGHTA and CDR2 FQGNSA. The germline V and J ends were trimmed by 4 bases and 3 bases, with 13 bases remaining between them. The CDR3 extends over 14 amino acids. Here the CDR3 reads CASSSQGKSYEQYF. CDR3 coding DNA: TGTGCCAGCAGCTCACAGGGAAAGAGCTACGAGCAGTACTTC.

This clonotype was counted a few times. This chain links TRBV18 with TRBJ1-1; 7 nucleotides match TRBD1. The CDR3 sequence is 16 residues long. CDR1 is KGHSH and CDR2 is LQKENI in the germline V gene. V was clipped by 6 bases and J by 5 bases; unmatched bases: 15. The CDR3 region is CASSPFGTELRTEAFF. The CDR3 DNA reads TGTGCCAGCTCGCCATTCGGGACAGAGCTACGGACTGAAGCTTTCTTT.

This clonotype was counted a few times. V gene TRBV29-1 combines with J gene TRBJ1-1; 8 bases are a match to TRBD1. Germline lookup yields CDR1 SQVTM and CDR2 ANQGSEA. After removal of 7 bases from V and 3 bases from J, the junction contained 13 bases not matched to a gene. This CDR3 comprises 15 residues. The DNA of the CDR3 is TGCAGCGCTCCAGGGGGCGGGGGTGCCGACACTGAAGCTTTCTTT. Its protein product is CSAPGGGGADTEAFF.

The genes are TRBV20-1 and TRBJ1-2, with a weak D call TRBD1 (5 bases). Trimming left V 5 bases short and J 12 bases short, with 16 bases between. Germline lookup yields CDR1 DFQATT and CDR2 SNEGSKA (reference sequence). The CDR3 consists of 11 residues. The CDR3 coding sequence is TGCAGTGCTTCGAGGGTCAGACAGCACACCTTC. Its protein is CSASRVRQHTF.

This clonotype occurred once. J is TRBJ2-1 and V is TRBV5-1, with D tentatively TRBD2 (6 bases). Germline V gives CDR1 SGHRS, CDR2 YFSETQ. Trimming cost V 2 bases and J 5 bases, with 17 bases left between them. The CDR3 covers 16 residues. The CDR3 DNA sequence: TGCGCCAGCAGCTTTGCGGGGCCCACCCTCAACAATGAGCAGTTCTTC. Amino acid sequence: CASSFAGPTLNNEQFF.

This clonotype was seen more than once but under ten times. This chain links TRBV12-3 or TRBV12-4 with TRBJ1-2; D is uncertain. Trimming pared 3 bases from V and 2 bases from J, leaving 7 bases between. This CDR3 spans 13 amino acids. The CDR3 DNA sequence: TGTGCCAGCAGTTTTTTTAAGAACTATGGCTACACCTTC. Its protein product is CASSFFKNYGYTF.

The chain recombines TRBV20-1 with TRBJ2-3; 9 bases map to TRBD2. Germline CDR1 DFQATT, CDR2 SNEGSKA (reference sequence). This CDR3 is 15 amino acids long. V shed 8 bases and J 6 bases; nucleotides not matched to a gene: 15. The CDR3 protein is CSSTSPTSGRDTQYF. CDR3 nucleotide sequence: TGCAGTTCAACCTCCCCGACTAGCGGTCGGGATACGCAGTATTTT.

This clonotype was detected only a few times. The chain combines TRBV5-1 with TRBJ2-7; 11 bases agree with TRBD1. The germline V gene has CDR1 SGHRS and CDR2 YFSETQ. J lost 4 bases, V lost 2 bases, and 5 bases had no gene match. CDR3 length: 15 residues. CDR3 loop: CASSFEGTGGYEQYF. The DNA of the CDR3 is TGCGCCAGCAGCTTCGAAGGGACAGGGGGTTACGAGCAGTACTTC.

This clonotype was detected a few times. This chain links TRBV4-3 with TRBJ2-5; 8 bases agree with TRBD1. V shed 4 bases, J shed 4 bases, and the junction held 5 bases outside the gene matches. The CDR3 runs to 14 residues. The germline V gene has CDR1 LGHNA and CDR2 YSLEER. CDR3 sequence (DNA): TGCGCCAGCAGCCTACAGGGGGATGGAGAGACCCAGTACTTC. Translating gives CASSLQGDGETQYF.

This clonotype was seen repeatedly, ten times or more. This chain joins TRBV5-1 and TRBJ2-7; TRBD1 agrees at 9 bases. Germline V gene sequence: CDR1 SGHRS, CDR2 YFSETQ. The CDR3 has 14 residues. V lost 3 bases to trimming and J lost 2 bases; unmatched junction nucleotides: 3. CDR3 sequence (DNA): TGCGCCAGCAGCTGGGGACAGGGTCCCTACGAGCAGTACTTC. It is translated as CASSWGQGPYEQYF.

The chain links TRBV7-3 to TRBJ2-2; no firm D call. V gave up 6 bases and J gave up 8 bases, with 10 bases separating them. The CDR3 is 12 amino acids. Germline V gives CDR1 SGHTA, CDR2 FQGTGA. The CDR3 bases are TGTGCCAGCAGTCCGGCCCGGGGGGAGCTGTTTTTT. It translates to CASSPARGELFF.